These T cell receptor beta chains were read from a single sample in a study of CD8 T cells in ankylosing spondylitis. MiXCR, run by TCRdb on the 5' RACE reads, gives a single entry per CDR3 protein. The sample has about 96,000 distinct CDR3 sequences, around 10% seen once. The material sequenced was blood, either unsorted or a sorted T cell fraction (not recorded which). The receptors were gathered from a male donor with ankylosing spondylitis or in good health (not recorded which). Each CDR3 is given with its conserved first and last residue. Fields, in order: D gene, J gene, clone size, V gene, CDR3 protein, CDR3 DNA. A D gene is named only where the DNA matches it firmly. Clone size is given for some rows only: seen once, a few or many times, or a class if the clone is expanded.

NA,TRBJ2-1,few,TRBV13,CASSPGGGSGDEQFF,TGTGCCAGCAGCCCGGGTGGGGGCAGTGGAGATGAGCAGTTCTTC
NA,TRBJ2-3,many,TRBV14,CASSGPISTDTQYF,TGTGCCAGCAGCGGTCCGATATCCACAGATACGCAGTATTTT
NA,TRBJ2-1,many,TRBV7-2,CASSDMTRAGNEQFF,TGTGCCAGCAGTGATATGACACGGGCTGGTAATGAGCAGTTCTTC
NA,TRBJ2-5,many,TRBV18,CASSLRTGRETQYF,TGTGCCAGCAGCCTAAGGACCGGGCGGGAGACCCAGTACTTC
NA,TRBJ1-2,NA,TRBV11-1,CASSLVWWCTGRYGYTF,TGTGCCAGCAGCTTAGTTTGGTGGTGTACAGGGAGATATGGCTACACCTTC
TRBD1,TRBJ2-5,many,TRBV29-1,CSVDRDRGQETQYF,TGCAGCGTCGACCGGGACAGGGGACAAGAGACCCAGTACTTC
NA,TRBJ2-6,many,TRBV15,CATSRDAGSGANVLTF,TGTGCCACCAGCAGAGATGCCGGGTCTGGGGCCAACGTCCTGACTTTC
TRBD2,TRBJ2-1,many,TRBV5-1,CASSPSLAGGPYNEQFF,TGCGCCAGCAGCCCCAGCCTAGCGGGGGGGCCGTACAATGAGCAGTTCTTC
NA,TRBJ1-5,few,TRBV2,CASKIQGVGNQPQHF,TGTGCCAGCAAAATACAGGGTGTTGGCAATCAGCCCCAGCATTTT
NA,TRBJ1-6,many,TRBV6-4,CASSKSSYNSPLHF,TGTGCCAGCAGCAAAAGCTCCTATAATTCACCCCTCCACTTT
NA,TRBJ1-1,many,TRBV5-5,CASSLGWRTEAFF,TGTGCCAGCAGCTTGGGATGGCGCACTGAAGCTTTCTTT
NA,TRBJ2-5,NA,TRBV5-5,CASSVQWVQETQYF,TGTGCCAGCAGCGTTCAATGGGTCCAAGAGACCCAGTACTTC
NA,TRBJ2-1,few,TRBV7-2,CASSLRTGASSYNEQFF,TGTGCCAGCAGCTTAAGAACAGGCGCGAGCTCCTACAATGAGCAGTTCTTC
TRBD1,TRBJ1-1,many,TRBV6-6,CASSYSTGQGGNTEAFF,TGTGCCAGCAGTTACTCGACGGGACAGGGGGGGAACACTGAAGCTTTCTTT
NA,TRBJ1-1,NA,TRBV20-1,CSARDPAVLNTEAFF,TGCAGTGCTAGAGACCCAGCGGTCTTGAACACTGAAGCTTTCTTT
TRBD1,TRBJ2-7,many,TRBV27,CASSPTPIDRVSHEQYF,TGTGCCAGCAGTCCAACCCCTATTGACAGGGTGAGCCACGAGCAGTACTTC
NA,TRBJ2-5,many,TRBV28,CASSAWGARQETQYF,TGTGCCAGCAGTGCCTGGGGGGCACGACAAGAGACCCAGTACTTC
NA,TRBJ1-2,few,TRBV2,CASSPDPGAYGYTF,TGTGCCAGCAGCCCTGACCCCGGGGCCTATGGCTACACCTTC
NA,TRBJ2-3,NA,TRBV29-1,CSVQGGDTQYF,TGCAGCGTTCAGGGTGGAGATACGCAGTATTTT
NA,TRBJ1-4,many,TRBV23-1,CASSQSPPGADNEKLFF,TGCGCCAGCAGTCAATCTCCCCCAGGGGCGGATAATGAAAAACTGTTTTTT
NA,TRBJ2-7,many,TRBV12-3/TRBV12-4,CASSPTDGYYEQYF,TGTGCCAGCAGCCCAACGGACGGATACTACGAGCAGTACTTC
TRBD2,TRBJ2-2,many,TRBV20-1,CSASGGDSSNTGELFF,TGCAGTGCTAGCGGGGGGGACTCGTCGAACACCGGGGAGCTGTTTTTT
TRBD2,TRBJ2-3,many,TRBV6-5,CASSSAGRGAQGYF,TGTGCCAGCAGTTCGGCTGGGCGGGGGGCCCAGGGGTATTTT
NA,TRBJ1-1,many,TRBV5-1,CASSLGGGRTEAFF,TGCGCCAGCAGCTTGGGTGGAGGGAGGACTGAAGCTTTCTTT
TRBD1,TRBJ1-1,many,TRBV27,CASSWDRKNTEAFF,TGTGCCAGCAGTTGGGACAGGAAGAACACTGAAGCTTTCTTT
NA,TRBJ2-7,NA,TRBV7-2,CASSLDNRDPYEQYF,TGTGCCAGCAGCTTAGATAACAGGGATCCCTACGAGCAGTACTTC
TRBD2,TRBJ2-1,NA,TRBV5-1,CASRLAGGNEQFF,TGCGCCAGCCGACTAGCGGGGGGCAATGAGCAGTTCTTC
TRBD1,TRBJ2-5,many,TRBV18,CASSPRDRLQETQYF,TGTGCCAGCTCACCCCGGGACAGATTACAAGAGACCCAGTACTTC